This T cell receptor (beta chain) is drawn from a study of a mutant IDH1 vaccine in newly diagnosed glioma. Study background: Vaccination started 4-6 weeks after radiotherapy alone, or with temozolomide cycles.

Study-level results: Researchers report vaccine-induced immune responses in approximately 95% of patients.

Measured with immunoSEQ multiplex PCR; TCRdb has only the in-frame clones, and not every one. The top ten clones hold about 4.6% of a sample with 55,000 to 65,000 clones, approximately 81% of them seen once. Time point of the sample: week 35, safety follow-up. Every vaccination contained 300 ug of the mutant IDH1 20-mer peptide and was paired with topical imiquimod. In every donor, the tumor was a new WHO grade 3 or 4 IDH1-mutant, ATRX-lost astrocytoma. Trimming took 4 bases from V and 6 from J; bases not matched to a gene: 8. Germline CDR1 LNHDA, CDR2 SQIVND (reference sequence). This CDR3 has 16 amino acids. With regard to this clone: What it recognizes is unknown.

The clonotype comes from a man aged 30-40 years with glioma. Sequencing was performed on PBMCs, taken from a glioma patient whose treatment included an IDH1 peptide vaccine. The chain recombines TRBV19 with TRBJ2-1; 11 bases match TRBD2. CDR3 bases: TGTGCCAGTAGTACTCAGACTAGCGGGGTCCCCAATGAGCAGTTCTTC. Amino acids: CASSTQTSGVPNEQFF.